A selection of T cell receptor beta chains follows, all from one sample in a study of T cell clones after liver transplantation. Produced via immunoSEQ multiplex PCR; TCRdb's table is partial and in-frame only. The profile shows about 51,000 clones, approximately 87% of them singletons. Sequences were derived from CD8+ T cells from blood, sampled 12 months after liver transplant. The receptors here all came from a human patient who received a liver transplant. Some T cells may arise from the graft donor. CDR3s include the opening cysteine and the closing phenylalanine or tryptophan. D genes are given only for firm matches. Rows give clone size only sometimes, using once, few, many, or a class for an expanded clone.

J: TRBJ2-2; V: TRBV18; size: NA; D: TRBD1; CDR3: CASYAGGASTGELFF; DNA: TGTGCCAGTTACGCAGGGGGCGCGAGCACCGGGGAGCTGTTTTTT
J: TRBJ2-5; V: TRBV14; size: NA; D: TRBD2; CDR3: CASRSSGIQETQYF; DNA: TGTGCCAGCCGCAGTAGCGGGATCCAAGAGACCCAGTACTTC
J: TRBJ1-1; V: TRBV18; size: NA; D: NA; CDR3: CASSQPKGQGKGTEAFF; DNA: TGTGCCAGCTCCCAGCCGAAAGGGCAGGGGAAAGGAACTGAAGCTTTCTTT
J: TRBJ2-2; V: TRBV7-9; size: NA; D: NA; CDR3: CASSVGAIAGELFF; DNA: TGTGCCAGCAGCGTCGGGGCTATCGCCGGGGAGCTGTTTTTT
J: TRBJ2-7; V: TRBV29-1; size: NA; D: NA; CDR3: CSGLTGTYEQYF; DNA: TGCAGCGGATTGACAGGTACCTACGAGCAGTACTTC
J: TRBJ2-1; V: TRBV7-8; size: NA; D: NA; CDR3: CASRLQRGVRGNNEQFF; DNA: TGTGCCAGCAGGCTTCAGAGAGGGGTGAGGGGAAACAATGAGCAGTTCTTC
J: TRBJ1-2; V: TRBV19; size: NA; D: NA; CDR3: CASSISARIGYGYTF; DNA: TGTGCCAGTAGTATTAGCGCCCGAATTGGGTATGGCTACACCTTC
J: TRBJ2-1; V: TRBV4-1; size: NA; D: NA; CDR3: CASNYAGLYNEQFF; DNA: TGCGCCAGTAACTACGCCGGGCTGTACAATGAGCAGTTCTTC
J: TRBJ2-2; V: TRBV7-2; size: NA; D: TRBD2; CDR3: CASSLVTLPGGGELFF; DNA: TGTGCCAGCAGCTTAGTAACCCTACCGGGAGGCGGGGAGCTGTTTTTT
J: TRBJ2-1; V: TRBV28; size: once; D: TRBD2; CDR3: CASSFGTSGIYEQFF; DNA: TGTGCCAGCAGTTTCGGGACTAGCGGGATTTATGAGCAGTTCTTC
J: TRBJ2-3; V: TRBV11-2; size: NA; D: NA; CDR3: CASSLAVSDTQYF; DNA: TGTGCCAGCAGCTTAGCGGTGTCTGATACGCAGTATTTT
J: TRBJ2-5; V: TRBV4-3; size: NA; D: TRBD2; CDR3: CASSQDRGTSGYLGQETQYF; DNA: TGCGCCAGCAGCCAAGATAGGGGGACTAGCGGGTATCTGGGGCAAGAGACCCAGTACTTC
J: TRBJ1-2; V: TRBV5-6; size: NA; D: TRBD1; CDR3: CASSLDRGGYTF; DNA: TGTGCCAGCAGCTTAGACAGGGGTGGCTACACCTTC
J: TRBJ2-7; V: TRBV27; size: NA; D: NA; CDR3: CASSYGDSYEQYF; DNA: TGTGCCAGCAGTTATGGGGACTCCTACGAGCAGTACTTC
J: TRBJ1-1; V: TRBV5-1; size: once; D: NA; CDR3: CASSLWQGNTEAFF; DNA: TGCGCCAGCAGCTTGTGGCAGGGGAACACTGAAGCTTTCTTT
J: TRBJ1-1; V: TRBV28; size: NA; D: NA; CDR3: CASSRPVEVTEAFF; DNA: TGTGCCAGCAGTCGTCCGGTGGAGGTCACTGAAGCTTTCTTT
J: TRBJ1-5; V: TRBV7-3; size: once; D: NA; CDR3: CASSPRGRRSNQPQHF; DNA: TGTGCCAGCTCCCCCCGTGGGCGGCGGAGCAATCAGCCCCAGCATTTT